Listed here are 30 T cell receptor beta chains from one sample, sequenced in a study of blood T cell repertoires in COVID-19. The protocol was immunoSEQ multiplex PCR, while the TCRdb copy is restricted to in-frame clones and leaves out a portion. The sample holds around 95,000 clones; about 77% are singletons and the top ten take roughly an eighth. The source material was peripheral blood. The receptors stem from a woman aged 70-85 years with acute or convalescent COVID-19.

The V and J genes are TRBV30 and TRBJ2-2, with 11 bases fitting TRBD2. V lost 2 bases, J lost 3 bases, and 2 bases stayed unmatched. The CDR3 is made up of 15 amino acids. Germline loops: CDR1 GTSNPN, CDR2 SVGIG (reference sequence). For the CDR3, the DNA is TGTGCCTGGAGTTGGGGACTAGCGGACACCGGGGAGCTGTTTTTT. Protein product: CAWSWGLADTGELFF.

The CDR3 sequence is CASSTLDRVDEQFF. Written as DNA, the CDR3 is TGTGCCAGTAGTACGCTTGACAGGGTGGATGAGCAGTTCTTC. This chain uses TRBV19 with TRBJ2-1, with 7 positions matching TRBD1. CDR1 is LNHDA, CDR2 SQIVND, per germline (reference sequence). The ends lost 4 bases at V and 8 bases at J; junction bases unmatched: 8. The CDR3 loop spans 14 amino acids.

The chain employs TRBV6-5 and TRBJ1-2; 7 nucleotides match TRBD1. Germline assignment: CDR1 MNHEY and CDR2 SVGAGI. This CDR3 spans 13 amino acids. V shed 6 bases and J 2 bases; nucleotides not matched to a gene: 3. As DNA, the CDR3 is TGTGCCAGCAGCCTACAGGGGAACTATGGCTACACCTTC. It yields the protein CASSLQGNYGYTF.

This clone has ten or more counts. The chain couples TRBV15 to TRBJ2-1; perhaps TRBD1 as D (5 bases). Germline assignment: CDR1 LNHNV and CDR2 YYDKDF (reference sequence). This CDR3 region has 15 residues. The germline V and J ends were trimmed by 3 bases and 5 bases, with 14 bases remaining between them. CDR3 nucleotides: TGTGCCACCAGCAGGGAGAAACAGGTAAACAATGAGCAGTTCTTC. This codes for CATSREKQVNNEQFF.

The rearrangement uses TRBV5-6 and TRBJ2-7; 10 bases align to TRBD1. Unmatched junction bases numbered 17, after V lost 4 bases and J lost 7 bases. Germline values: CDR1 SGHDT, CDR2 YYEEEE. The CDR3 runs 17 residues. CDR3 loop: CASSPRVNRDRGREQYV. The DNA of the CDR3 is TGTGCCAGCAGCCCCCGAGTGAACCGGGACAGGGGTCGAGAGCAGTACGTC.

A remark on this clone: Its ends do not fully match the called genes, so a read error is possible. The chain links TRBV20-1 to TRBJ2-2; tentatively, D is TRBD2 (7 bases). Per the germline V gene, CDR1 is DFQATT and CDR2 is SNEGSKA (reference sequence). The CDR3 has 11 residues. The DNA of the CDR3 is TGCAGTGCTAGAGACGGGGGGCCCGTGGTTTTT. This sequence encodes CSARDGGPVVF.

This clone was seen only once. V and J are TRBV30 and TRBJ1-5, with 8 bases matching TRBD1. The CDR3 consists of 14 residues. CDR1 and CDR2 (germline): GTSNPN, SVGIG (reference sequence). With V trimmed by 0 bases and J by 5 bases, 3 bases remained unmatched. The CDR3 sequence is CAWSVPGGYQPQHF. The CDR3 DNA reads as TGTGCCTGGAGTGTACCAGGGGGCTATCAGCCCCAGCATTTT.

V usage is TRBV2 and J usage is TRBJ2-1; 16 bases fit TRBD2. Losses at the gene ends were 6 bases for V and 7 bases for J; bases not matched to a gene: 6. CDR3 length equals 16 residues. Germline V gene sequence: CDR1 SNHLY, CDR2 FYNNEI. This CDR3 reads CASRTGTSGGENEQFF. The CDR3 DNA reads TGTGCCAGCAGGACCGGGACTAGCGGGGGGGAGAATGAGCAGTTCTTC.

This chain joins TRBV28 and TRBJ2-1; 13 nucleotides line up with TRBD2. Germline CDR1 is MDHEN and CDR2 is SYDVKM. Unmatched junction bases numbered 7, after V lost 4 bases and J lost 10 bases. CDR3 length equals 15 residues. For the CDR3, the DNA is TGTGCCAGCAGTTCCGGGACTAGCGGGGTAGGGGAGCAGTTCTTC. Translating gives CASSSGTSGVGEQFF.

The V gene is TRBV7-9, the J gene TRBJ2-3; D remains unclear. The V end was cut by 4 bases, the J end by 6 bases, with 11 bases between. The CDR3 spans 13 residues. In germline, CDR1 is SEHNR, CDR2 FQNEAQ (reference sequence). The CDR3 spells CASSSPEKDTQYF. The CDR3 DNA follows: TGTGCCAGCAGCTCGCCGGAGAAGGATACGCAGTATTTT.

J is TRBJ2-2 and V is TRBV19, with D maybe TRBD2 (6 bases). The CDR3 consists of 16 residues. V dropped 9 bases and J dropped 5 bases, with 22 bases sitting between them. Germline CDR1 and CDR2: LNHDA and SQIVND (reference sequence). CDR3 protein: CASGREEGRRTGELFF. In nucleotides, the CDR3 is TGTGCCAGCGGCAGAGAGGAAGGGAGGCGAACCGGGGAGCTGTTTTTT.

The rearrangement uses TRBV5-8 and TRBJ1-1; D is undetermined. The germline gives CDR1 SGHTS, CDR2 YDEGEE. This CDR3 has 14 amino acids. V was cut by 0 bases and J by 0 bases, with 6 bases left in between. The CDR3 sequence is CASSLGLMNTEAFF. The CDR3 nucleotides are TGTGCCAGCAGCTTGGGGCTGATGAACACTGAAGCTTTCTTT.

This clone was detected once. The V gene is TRBV27, the J gene TRBJ1-5; possibly TRBD1 for D (6 bases). The CDR3 totals 20 residues. Trimming stripped 10 bases from V and 2 bases from J, with 33 bases between. Germline-derived CDR1 and CDR2 are MNHEY and SMNVEV (reference sequence). The CDR3 is CATSGPLWGPLGCGNQPQHF. The CDR3 coding sequence is TGTGCCACGTCAGGCCCCCTTTGGGGGCCCCTGGGTTGTGGCAATCAGCCCCAGCATTTT.

V usage is TRBV10-1 and J usage is TRBJ2-7; TRBD2 might be the D (5 bases). The CDR3 runs 14 residues. Trimming left V 0 bases short and J 6 bases short, with 12 bases between. From germline, CDR1 is WNHNN and CDR2 SYGVQD (reference sequence). CDR3 in amino acids: CASSESRARIEQYF. Written as DNA, the CDR3 is TGCGCCAGCAGTGAGTCGAGGGCTCGGATCGAGCAGTACTTC.

V usage is TRBV18 and J usage is TRBJ1-2; D is ambiguous. The CDR3 is 13 residues long. V was trimmed by 3 bases and J by 2 bases, leaving 7 bases between them. Looked up from germline, CDR1 is KGHSH and CDR2 is LQKENI. Here the CDR3 reads CASSPDGNYGYTF. The CDR3 coding sequence is TGTGCCAGCTCACCCGACGGGAACTATGGCTACACCTTC.

This clone has a count of ten or more. The chain couples TRBV3-1 (or the pseudogene TRBV3-2) to TRBJ1-1, with TRBD1 as a possible D gene (6 bases). CDR1 is LGHDT and CDR2 is YNNKEL in the germline V gene (reference sequence). V dropped 7 bases and J dropped 6 bases, with 12 bases sitting between them. The CDR3 loop spans 12 amino acids. CDR3 loop: CASKGQGSEAFF. Here the CDR3 DNA reads TGTGCCAGCAAGGGCCAGGGGTCTGAAGCTTTCTTT.

V usage is TRBV2 and J usage is TRBJ1-4; D not certain. Germline values: CDR1 SNHLY, CDR2 FYNNEI. The V gene lost 4 bases and the J gene lost 8 bases, with 5 bases spanning the gap. The CDR3 length is 11 residues. CDR3 in DNA: TGTGCCAGCAGTGTTGTAGAAAAACTGTTTTTT. Translating gives CASSVVEKLFF.

This rearrangement joins TRBV11-2 to TRBJ2-7, with 11 positions matching TRBD1. Germline values: CDR1 SGHAT, CDR2 FQNNGV. The CDR3 length is 17 residues. The ends lost 1 base at V and 4 bases at J; junction bases unmatched: 9. The CDR3 is CASSLGSGTGGAYEQYF. CDR3 bases: TGTGCCAGCAGCTTAGGATCCGGGACAGGGGGTGCGTACGAGCAGTACTTC.

This clone was seen more than once but under ten times. The rearrangement uses TRBV5-8 and TRBJ2-1; possibly TRBD1 for D (5 bases). The germline CDR1 and CDR2 sequences are SGHTS and YDEGEE. Trimming stripped 4 bases from V and 6 bases from J, with 17 bases between. This CDR3 has 15 residues. The CDR3 DNA reads TGTGCCAGCAGCCGCCGCCAGGGCAGCCGCAATGAGCAGTTCTTC. Residues: CASSRRQGSRNEQFF.

This sequence joins TRBV4-1 and TRBJ2-2, with TRBD2 identical over 10 bases. J gave up 1 base and V 2 bases, and 7 bases lay outside the gene matches. This CDR3 is built from 18 residues. CDR1 MGHRA and CDR2 YSYEKL come from the germline V gene. Here the CDR3 reads CASSQSASGGMNTGELFF. The CDR3 nucleotides are TGCGCCAGCAGCCAATCCGCTAGCGGGGGCATGAACACCGGGGAGCTGTTTTTT.

The chain recombines TRBV3-1 (or the pseudogene TRBV3-2) with TRBJ1-3; TRBD1 might be the D (5 bases). Germline V gene sequence: CDR1 LGHDT, CDR2 YNNKEL (reference sequence). CDR3 length: 16 amino acids. V shed 2 bases and J shed 0 bases, with 11 bases lying between them. The CDR3 loop reads CASSQRQRVSGNTIYF. DNA for the CDR3: TGTGCCAGCAGCCAAAGACAGCGAGTCTCTGGAAACACCATATATTTT.

The chain employs TRBV15 and TRBJ1-1, with a weak D call TRBD1 (6 bases). V lost 0 bases and J lost 8, with 13 bases in between. The CDR3 is 14 residues long. Germline CDR1 LNHNV, CDR2 YYDKDF (reference sequence). CDR3 sequence reads: CATSREHGTIEAFF. The CDR3 DNA sequence: TGTGCCACCAGCAGAGAACATGGGACAATCGAAGCTTTCTTT.

This clone appeared a few times. As DNA, the CDR3 is TGCAGCGTTCAGGGCCACCGGACAGGGGAAGAGACCCAGTACTTC. This gives the protein CSVQGHRTGEETQYF. The chain combines TRBV29-1 with TRBJ2-5; 9 bases are a match to TRBD1. Germline CDR1 reads SQVTM; CDR2 reads ANQGSEA. V shed 5 bases and J 3 bases; nucleotides not matched to a gene: 10. The CDR3 sequence is 15 residues long.

This chain uses TRBV7-9 with TRBJ1-2, with unresolved D. The germline V gene has CDR1 SEHNR and CDR2 FQNEAQ (reference sequence). The CDR3 totals 14 residues. V lost 3 bases and J 5 bases, leaving 13 bases between the germline ends. The CDR3 reads CASSFDTPIYGYTF. The CDR3, as DNA: TGTGCCAGCAGCTTCGACACGCCCATATATGGCTACACCTTC.

This clone was recorded only once. The rearrangement uses TRBV6-2 or TRBV6-3 and TRBJ2-1; D gene uncertain. Germline V gives CDR1 MNHEY, CDR2 SVGEGT. The length of the CDR3 is 15 residues. V dropped 2 bases and J dropped 0 bases, with 8 bases sitting between them. In DNA, the CDR3 is TGTGCCAGCAGTTACCTCTCAGGCTCCTACAATGAGCAGTTCTTC. This codes for CASSYLSGSYNEQFF.

This chain connects TRBV7-3 to TRBJ1-2; D gene ambiguous. CDR1 is SGHTA and CDR2 is FQGTGA in the germline V gene. V lost 8 bases to trimming and J lost 6 bases, with 19 bases between them. The CDR3 is 14 residues long. The CDR3 coding sequence is TGTGCCAGCGGATTACCACCGCAGGTTCATGGCTACACCTTC. Amino acids: CASGLPPQVHGYTF.

V is TRBV11-2 and J is TRBJ2-1, with 7 nucleotides matching TRBD2. This CDR3 spans 15 amino acids. V was clipped by 4 bases and J by 7 bases; unmatched bases: 10. Germline values: CDR1 SGHAT, CDR2 FQNNGV. CDR3 nucleotides: TGTGCCAGCAGCTCCCAGCGGGGTTCTTTAAATGAGCAGTTCTTC. It encodes CASSSQRGSLNEQFF.

V gene TRBV5-4 combines with J gene TRBJ2-1; 8 bases are shared with TRBD2. With 0 bases clipped from V and 8 bases from J, the junction kept 1 base outside the gene matches. The CDR3 totals 13 residues. Germline V lookup: CDR1 SGHNT, CDR2 YYREEE (reference sequence). DNA of the CDR3: TGTGCCAGCAGCTTGGTAGCGGGGTATGAGCAGTTCTTC. Encoded protein: CASSLVAGYEQFF.

The chain links TRBV12-5 to TRBJ2-7; the match to TRBD1 covers 10 bases. J was trimmed by 5 bases and V by 6 bases; bases with no gene match: 7. The CDR3 is 14 residues long. Germline CDR1 is LGHNT and CDR2 is FRNRAP. For the CDR3, the DNA is TGTGCTAGTGGATCTGGGACAGGGGCGGACGAGCAGTACTTC. Encoded protein: CASGSGTGADEQYF.

This clone was detected only a few times. The chain employs TRBV2 and TRBJ2-7, with D uncertain. The germline V and J ends were trimmed by 7 bases and 1 base, with 14 bases remaining between them. This CDR3 contains 14 residues. CDR1 is SNHLY and CDR2 is FYNNEI in the germline V gene. CDR3 in amino acids: CASTRQSPSYEQYF. The CDR3 DNA reads as TGTGCCAGCACGAGACAATCTCCGTCCTACGAGCAGTACTTC.